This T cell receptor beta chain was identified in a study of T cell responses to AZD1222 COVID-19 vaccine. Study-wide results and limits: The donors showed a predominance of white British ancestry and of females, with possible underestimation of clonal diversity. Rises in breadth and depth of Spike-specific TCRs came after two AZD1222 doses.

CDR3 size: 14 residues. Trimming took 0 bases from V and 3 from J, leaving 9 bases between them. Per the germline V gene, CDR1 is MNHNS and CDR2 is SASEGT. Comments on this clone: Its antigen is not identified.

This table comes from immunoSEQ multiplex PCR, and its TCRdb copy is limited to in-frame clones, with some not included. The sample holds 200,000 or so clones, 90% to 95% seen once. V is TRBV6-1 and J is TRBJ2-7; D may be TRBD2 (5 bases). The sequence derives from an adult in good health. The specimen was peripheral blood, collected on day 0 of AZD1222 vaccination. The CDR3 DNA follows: TGTGCCAGCAGTGAAGCGTTCGGGGACTACGAGCAGTACTTC. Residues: CASSEAFGDYEQYF.